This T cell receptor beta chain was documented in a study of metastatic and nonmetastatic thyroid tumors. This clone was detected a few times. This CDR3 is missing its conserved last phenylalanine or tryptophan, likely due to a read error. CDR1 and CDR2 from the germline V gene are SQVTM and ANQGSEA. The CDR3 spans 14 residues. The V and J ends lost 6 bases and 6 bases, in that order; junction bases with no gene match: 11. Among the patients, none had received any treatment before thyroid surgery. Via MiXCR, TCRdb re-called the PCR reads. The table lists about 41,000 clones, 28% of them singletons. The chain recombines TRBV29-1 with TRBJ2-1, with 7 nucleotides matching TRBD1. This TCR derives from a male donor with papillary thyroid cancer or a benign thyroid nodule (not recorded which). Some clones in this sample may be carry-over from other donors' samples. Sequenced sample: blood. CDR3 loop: CSVRTTGMGNEQFL. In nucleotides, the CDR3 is TGCAGCGTGCGGACGACAGGGATGGGCAATGAGCAGTTCTTG.